A selection of T cell receptor beta chains follows, all from one sample in a study of T cell changes during pregnancy in multiple sclerosis. Generated by immunoSEQ multiplex PCR, the TCRdb table keeps only in-frame clones and is missing some. The repertoire consists of tens of thousands of clones, with just over 90% occurring once and the leading ten covering 3% to 4.5%. The sample was CD8+ T cells from peripheral blood mononuclear cells, taken after pregnancy. These receptors originate from a female donor with multiple sclerosis, enrolled in a pregnancy study. Both conserved end residues are part of each CDR3. A D gene is named only where the DNA matches it firmly. Expanded clones get a size class; other rows say once, few or many, or leave the size out.

.,TRBJ2-1,TRBV7-9,15,.,TGTGCCAGCAGCACCTACCGGCGGGGAAGAGGTGAGCAGTTCTTC,CASSTYRRGRGEQFF
.,TRBJ2-7,TRBV7-6,13,.,TGTGCCAGCAGCTTGGAACTAACCTACGAGCAGTACTTC,CASSLELTYEQYF
.,TRBJ1-3,TRBV6-1,14,once,TGTGCCAGCGTCCCCCCAACAGGGGGAAACACCATATATTTT,CASVPPTGGNTIYF
.,TRBJ2-2,TRBV7-2,15,.,TGTGCCAGCAGCTGGAGGACGGATTTTAGCGGGGAGCTGTTTTTT,CASSWRTDFSGELFF
TRBD1,TRBJ2-7,TRBV28,14,once,TGTGCCAGCAGCTTAGACAGGGGCTGGGACGAGCAGTACTTC,CASSLDRGWDEQYF
TRBD1,TRBJ2-7,TRBV28,16,.,TGTGCCAGCAGTTCCCCTCGGTTAACAGGGGATTACGAGCAGTACTTC,CASSSPRLTGDYEQYF
TRBD2,TRBJ2-1,TRBV9,14,.,TGTGCCAGCAGCGTAGACGGGCGGGGGGATGAGCAGTTCTTC,CASSVDGRGDEQFF
TRBD1,TRBJ1-6,TRBV5-6,15,once,TGTGCCAGCAGCGCCTACAGGGGGCTAAATTCACCCCTCCACTTT,CASSAYRGLNSPLHF
.,TRBJ2-7,TRBV2,13,.,TGTGCCAGCAGTGCCCCCCCGTCGTACGAGCAGTACTTC,CASSAPPSYEQYF
TRBD1,TRBJ2-7,TRBV2,14,.,TGTGCCAGCATGGGGGCAGGGGGCAGTTACGAGCAGTACTTC,CASMGAGGSYEQYF
.,TRBJ2-3,TRBV27,14,.,TGTGCCAGCAGTTTAGTAGGGGCCACAGATACGCAGTATTTT,CASSLVGATDTQYF
.,TRBJ2-7,TRBV11-2,13,.,TGTGCCAGCAGCTTAGTTAGAACCTACGAGCAGTACTTC,CASSLVRTYEQYF
.,TRBJ2-3,TRBV7-6,15,once,TGTGCCAGCAGCCAAACTAGCTTCGGCACAGATACGCAGTATTTT,CASSQTSFGTDTQYF
.,TRBJ1-1,TRBV7-9,10,.,TGTGCCAGCAGCTTTATTGAGGCTTTCTTT,CASSFIEAFF
.,TRBJ2-3,TRBV19,15,.,TGTGCCAGTAGTATAGCTCATACAGCCACAGATACGCAGTATTTT,CASSIAHTATDTQYF
TRBD1,TRBJ2-1,TRBV7-6,16,once,TGTGCCAGCAGCTTATCCGGGACAGGGGGTCACAATGAGCAGTTCTTC,CASSLSGTGGHNEQFF
.,TRBJ2-3,TRBV5-1,19,once,TGCGCCAGCAGGGGCTACACCAAGGGACTTATCTCTAGCACAGATACGCAGTATTTT,CASRGYTKGLISSTDTQYF
TRBD1,TRBJ2-5,TRBV7-9,15,.,TGTGCCAGCAGCTTAGCATCGGGACAGACGGAGACCCAGTACTTC,CASSLASGQTETQYF
TRBD1,TRBJ2-4,TRBV15,17,.,TGTGCCACCAGCAGAGATCGGGGGACAGGGGTGTTTCACATTCAGTACTTC,CATSRDRGTGVFHIQYF
TRBD2,TRBJ2-7,TRBV27,14,.,TGTGCCAGCAGTACAGTCGGGAGGGCCTACGAGCAGTACTTC,CASSTVGRAYEQYF
.,TRBJ2-5,TRBV7-9,11,.,TGTGCCAGCAGCTTACTTGAGACCCAGTACTTC,CASSLLETQYF
.,TRBJ2-2,TRBV14,14,.,TGTGCCAGCAGCCACCTCGTCTTAGCCGGGGAGCTGTTTTTT,CASSHLVLAGELFF
.,TRBJ2-1,TRBV7-9,14,once,TGTGCCAGCAGCCCCCCTTCAAGAGACAATGAGCAGTTCTTC,CASSPPSRDNEQFF
.,TRBJ2-3,TRBV7-2,13,.,TGTGCCAGCAGCTTCGGGAGCCCAGATACGCAGTATTTT,CASSFGSPDTQYF
TRBD1,TRBJ2-7,TRBV19,14,.,TGTGCCAGTAGTGCCGGGACAGGGATCTACGAGCAGTACTTC,CASSAGTGIYEQYF
.,TRBJ2-1,TRBV7-8,13,.,TGTGCCAGCAGCTTACGGGACTCGGTTGAGCAGTTCTTC,CASSLRDSVEQFF
.,TRBJ2-7,TRBV27,13,.,TGTGCCAGCAGTTTGGCGGGCCGATACGAGCAGTACTTC,CASSLAGRYEQYF
.,TRBJ2-1,TRBV12-5,13,.,TGTGCTAGTGGTTTGGGACTGATTAATGAGCAGTTCTTC,CASGLGLINEQFF
.,TRBJ2-7,TRBV13,14,.,TGTGCCAGCAGCTCCCGTGACACCCTCGGCGAGCAGTACTTC,CASSSRDTLGEQYF
TRBD1,TRBJ1-1,TRBV27,13,.,TGTGCCAGCTCCCGGGACAGGGTCACTGAAGCTTTCTTT,CASSRDRVTEAFF
.,TRBJ2-7,TRBV7-9,16,.,TGTGCCAGCAGCTCCTCTTCCGGGACTTCACGCAGGGAGCAGTACTTC,CASSSSSGTSRREQYF